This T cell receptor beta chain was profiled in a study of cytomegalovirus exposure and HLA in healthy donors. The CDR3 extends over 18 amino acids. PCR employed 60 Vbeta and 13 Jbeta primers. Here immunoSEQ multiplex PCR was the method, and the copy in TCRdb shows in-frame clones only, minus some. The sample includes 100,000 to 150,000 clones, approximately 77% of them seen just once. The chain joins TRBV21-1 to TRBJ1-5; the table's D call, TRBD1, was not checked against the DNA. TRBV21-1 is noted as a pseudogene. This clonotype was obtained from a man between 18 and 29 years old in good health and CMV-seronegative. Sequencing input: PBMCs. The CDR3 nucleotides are TGTGCCAGCAGCAAAGCGCGCCCCGTACAGGCCAGCAATCAGCCCCAGCATTTT. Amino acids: CASSKARPVQASNQPQHF.